Below are 23 T cell receptor beta chains sequenced from a single sample in a study of metastatic and nonmetastatic thyroid tumors. TCRdb reprocessed the PCR reads via MiXCR. Seen here are 34,000 or so clones, around 20% observed once, and the top ten hold 7.5% to 9.5%. The entire patient cohort was treatment-naive prior to thyroid surgery. The specimen was blood. These receptors all come from a female donor with papillary thyroid cancer or a benign thyroid nodule (not recorded which). Some clones in this sample may be carry-over from other donors' samples.

This clone was found many times. The chain is built from TRBV20-1 and TRBJ2-5, with TRBD2 matching over 9 bases. CDR1 is DFQATT, CDR2 SNEGSKA, per germline (reference sequence). After removal of 1 base from V and 4 bases from J, the junction contained 7 bases not matched to a gene. CDR3 size: 15 residues. The CDR3 sequence is CSARVGGGAVETQYF. The CDR3 region has the DNA TGCAGTGCTAGAGTTGGCGGGGGGGCCGTAGAGACCCAGTACTTC.

This clone has at least ten counts. The chain combines TRBV30 with TRBJ2-1; D may be TRBD1 (5 bases). The CDR3 runs to 12 residues. Trimming took off 5 bases at V and 10 bases at J, with 15 bases between the two ends. Germline V gene sequence: CDR1 GTSNPN, CDR2 SVGIG (reference sequence). The CDR3 sequence is CAWADIAGEQFF. The CDR3, as DNA: TGTGCCTGGGCGGACATCGCAGGAGAGCAGTTCTTC.

V and J are TRBV6-6 and TRBJ1-6, with a possible D match to TRBD1 (5 bases). The CDR3 runs to 14 residues. Germline CDR1 MNHNY, CDR2 SVGAGI (reference sequence). Trimming removed 2 bases from V and 7 bases from J, with 9 bases in between. The DNA of the CDR3 is TGTGCCAGCAGTTACCAGGGTGGGAATTCACCCCTCCACTTT. It codes for CASSYQGGNSPLHF.

This clone was observed many times. The V and J genes are TRBV5-1 and TRBJ1-1, with 7 positions matching TRBD1. Per germline, CDR1 SGHRS and CDR2 YFSETQ. The ends lost 2 bases at V and 7 bases at J; junction bases unmatched: 11. The CDR3 loop spans 15 amino acids. CDR3 sequence (DNA): TGCGCCAGCAGCTTTGATGGAAGGGGGCAGGGTGAAGCTTTCTTT. Amino acids: CASSFDGRGQGEAFF. The entire variable domain, with the rest obtained from reference TRBV5-1 and TRBJ1-1, is as follows: KAGVTQTPRYLIKTRGQQVTLSCSPISGHRSVSWYQQTPGQGLQFLFEYFSETQRNKGNFPGRFSGRQFSNSRSEMNVSTLELGDSALYLCASSFDGRGQGEAFFGQGTRLTVV.

The chain couples TRBV11-1 to TRBJ2-3, with 13 bases aligning to TRBD2. This CDR3 has 17 amino acids. The junction had 7 bases not matched to a gene; V was cut back by 5 bases and J by 2 bases. Germline CDR1 SGHAT, CDR2 FQDESV (reference sequence). CDR3 in DNA: TGTGCCAGCAGCCCACGACTAGCGGGAGGCTTCACAGATACGCAGTATTTT. Its translation: CASSPRLAGGFTDTQYF.

This clone was observed at least ten times. Written as DNA, the CDR3 is TGTGCCAGCAGCTTGCCACAGGCCGGAACCGGGGAGCTGTTTTTT. Amino acid sequence: CASSLPQAGTGELFF. V and J are TRBV7-3 and TRBJ2-2; TRBD1 might be the D (5 bases). V lost 3 bases and J lost 5, with 13 bases in between. Germline CDR1 SGHTA, CDR2 FQGTGA. The CDR3 is 15 residues long.

This clone appeared a few times. CDR3 in DNA: TGTGCCAGCAGTGAGGCCCTAAACACCGGGGAGCTGTTTTTT. It specifies CASSEALNTGELFF. The chain is built from TRBV2 and TRBJ2-2; D is uncertain. Germline V gene sequence: CDR1 SNHLY, CDR2 FYNNEI. The length of the CDR3 is 14 residues. Trimming cost V 3 bases and J 2 bases, with 7 bases left between them.

The chain combines TRBV9 with TRBJ1-4; 7 bases line up with TRBD1. Trimming at V came to 0 bases and at J to 8 bases, leaving 10 bases not matched to a gene. CDR3 size: 16 residues. Germline loops: CDR1 SGDLS, CDR2 YYNGEE. CDR3 in amino acids: CASSVGSTGFREKLFF. The CDR3 nucleotides are TGTGCCAGCAGCGTAGGCTCGACAGGGTTTAGAGAAAAACTGTTTTTT.

This clone appeared many times. This rearrangement joins TRBV12-3 or TRBV12-4 to TRBJ2-1; the D gene is possibly TRBD2 (5 bases). V lost 5 bases to trimming and J lost 4 bases, with 15 bases between them. This CDR3 contains 15 residues. The CDR3 loop is CASSLIFGDYNEQFF. The CDR3, as DNA: TGTGCCAGCAGTCTAATCTTCGGGGATTACAATGAGCAGTTCTTC.

The J gene is TRBJ2-7, the V gene TRBV28; the D is unclear. V lost 6 bases to trimming and J lost 0 bases, with 12 bases between them. The CDR3 length is 14 residues. CDR1 MDHEN and CDR2 SYDVKM come from the germline V gene. CDR3: CASSDISSSYEQYF. CDR3 bases: TGTGCCAGCAGCGATATCAGTAGCTCCTACGAGCAGTACTTC.

This clone has a count of ten or more. This chain joins TRBV10-2 and TRBJ2-2; D is undetermined. Trimming removed 5 bases at V and 0 bases at J, with 4 bases between. The CDR3 has 13 residues. Germline V lookup: CDR1 WSHSY, CDR2 SAAADI. As DNA, the CDR3 is TGCGCCAGCAGTTCAACGAACACCGGGGAGCTGTTTTTT. This gives the protein CASSSTNTGELFF.

Many counts were recorded for this clone. V gene TRBV2 combines with J gene TRBJ1-1; 7 bases match TRBD1. In germline, CDR1 is SNHLY, CDR2 FYNNEI. V was clipped by 11 bases and J by 1 base; unmatched bases: 7. This CDR3 has 13 amino acids. In DNA, the CDR3 is TGTGCCGGGTCCGGGACAGAGAACACTGAAGCTTTCTTT. Translation gives CAGSGTENTEAFF. The variable domain in full, completed from reference TRBV2 and TRBJ1-1, reads EPEVTQTPSHQVTQMGQEVILRCVPISNHLYFYWYRQILGQKVEFLVSFYNNEISEKSEIFDDQFSVERPDGSNFTLKIRSTKLEDSAMYFCAGSGTENTEAFFGQGTRLTVV.

This clone was recorded a few times. The rearrangement joins TRBV27 to TRBJ2-3; 8 bases map to TRBD1. Trimming cost V 6 bases and J 1 base; bases outside gene matches: 6. The CDR3 is 15 amino acids. From germline, CDR1 is MNHEY and CDR2 SMNVEV (reference sequence). The CDR3 protein is CASRRGGQGTDTQYF. The CDR3, as DNA: TGTGCCAGCAGACGAGGGGGACAGGGCACAGATACGCAGTATTTT.

The chain recombines TRBV29-1 with TRBJ2-1; 10 nucleotides agree with TRBD1. CDR1 is SQVTM and CDR2 is ANQGSEA in the germline V gene. This CDR3 has 14 amino acids. Trimming at V came to 6 bases and at J to 3 bases, leaving 5 bases not matched to a gene. CDR3 sequence: CSVGDRGFYNEQFF. The CDR3 nucleotides are TGCAGCGTGGGGGACAGGGGATTCTACAATGAGCAGTTCTTC.

The chain employs TRBV5-1 and TRBJ1-2; D is unresolved. Germline assignment: CDR1 SGHRS and CDR2 YFSETQ. The CDR3 loop spans 13 amino acids. V was pared by 2 bases and J by 4 bases, with 9 bases between. This chain's CDR3 is CASSFESSYGYTF. CDR3 coding DNA: TGCGCCAGCAGCTTCGAATCCTCCTATGGCTACACCTTC.

This clone came up a few times. The chain combines TRBV6-5 with TRBJ1-2; 8 nucleotides line up with TRBD1. Germline V gene sequence: CDR1 MNHEY, CDR2 SVGAGI. CDR3 length equals 18 residues. V lost 2 bases to trimming and J lost 0 bases; unmatched junction nucleotides: 11. This CDR3 is CASSYQRRGQGPNYGYTF. The CDR3 bases are TGTGCCAGCAGTTACCAACGAAGAGGACAGGGCCCTAACTATGGCTACACCTTC.

This clone was found many times. The rearrangement uses TRBV3-1 and TRBJ2-5; weak D call: TRBD1 (5 bases). Germline V CDR1 and CDR2: LGHDT, YNNKEL (reference sequence). Trimming removed 2 bases at V and 1 base at J, with 8 bases between. The CDR3 covers 14 residues. The CDR3 DNA reads TGTGCCAGCAGCCAACAGGGCTCCCAAGAGACCCAGTACTTC. Amino acids: CASSQQGSQETQYF.

By sample share, this clone is medium-sized. The chain is built from TRBV6-1 and TRBJ2-5; 12 nucleotides agree with TRBD2. This CDR3 contains 15 residues. CDR1 and CDR2 from the germline V gene are MNHNS and SASEGT. V was clipped by 6 bases and J by 4 bases; unmatched bases: 6. The CDR3, as DNA: TGTGCCAGCAGGGCTAGCGGGGGGGCCTCAGAGACCCAGTACTTC. The encoded protein is CASRASGGASETQYF.

This clone was recorded many times. The J gene is TRBJ2-2, the V gene TRBV7-6; D not certain. The CDR3 is 14 amino acids. CDR1 SGHVS and CDR2 FNYEAQ come from the germline V gene. Trimming stripped 7 bases from V and 1 base from J, with 10 bases between. Here the CDR3 DNA reads TGTGCCAGCAACATAGGCGGGAACACCGGGGAGCTGTTTTTT. Translated, it gives CASNIGGNTGELFF.

This clone was observed a handful of times. The chain uses TRBV27 and TRBJ2-7; D possibly corresponds to TRBD2 (6 bases). The V gene lost 5 bases and the J gene lost 5 bases, with 19 bases spanning the gap. CDR1 and CDR2 from the germline V gene are MNHEY and SMNVEV (reference sequence). CDR3 length equals 15 residues. This chain's CDR3 is CASSGRRGARDEQYF. CDR3 DNA: TGTGCCAGCAGTGGGAGGAGAGGGGCGCGCGACGAGCAGTACTTC.

This clone is a singleton in its sample. The rearrangement links TRBV5-5 to TRBJ2-3; D may be TRBD2 (5 bases). The V and J ends lost 0 bases and 3 bases respectively, with 8 bases between them. Per the germline V gene, CDR1 is SGHKS and CDR2 is YYEKEE (reference sequence). CDR3 size: 14 residues. This CDR3 reads CASSLDWETDTQYF. DNA of the CDR3: TGTGCCAGCAGCTTGGATTGGGAGACAGATACGCAGTATTTT.

This clone was observed a few times. In DNA, the CDR3 is TGTGCCAGCCTCCTAGCGGGGAGCGACTACGAGCAGTACTTC. Its protein product is CASLLAGSDYEQYF. V gene TRBV27 combines with J gene TRBJ2-7; 9 bases fit TRBD2. CDR1 MNHEY and CDR2 SMNVEV come from the germline V gene (reference sequence). The CDR3 is 14 residues long. J lost 3 bases, V lost 8 bases, and 8 bases had no gene match.

The chain couples TRBV24-1 to TRBJ1-2; no clear D gene. V shed 3 bases and J shed 5 bases, with 12 bases lying between them. The CDR3 has 14 amino acids. Germline lookup yields CDR1 KGHDR and CDR2 SFDVKD. The CDR3 loop reads CATSDHSTIYGYTF. The CDR3 DNA reads TGTGCCACCAGTGATCATTCGACTATATATGGCTACACCTTC.